The subject of this entry is one T cell receptor beta chain. Its antigen is currently unknown. This specimen comes from a study of spatial heterogeneity in lung cancer. The CDR3 extends over 15 amino acids. Trimming shortened V by 2 bases and J by 2 bases, and 12 bases separated the two germline ends. Germline V CDR1 and CDR2: SGHNT, YYREEE (reference sequence). Broader study findings: Ubiquitous expanded tumor TCRs surfaced in blood more at resection than they did at follow-up.

Specified time point: sample taken at primary tumor resection. Frozen PBMC, nontumor lung or tumor provided whole RNA, which was sequenced unsorted. The donor group consisted of around 70 patients who had untreated, early-stage non-small cell lung cancer. TCRdb independently ran MiXCR on the 5' RACE reads; one entry per CDR3 protein. The sample carries tens of thousands of distinct CDR3 sequences, roughly 12% recorded once. This specimen consisted of PBMCs, obtained at surgery. This rearrangement joins TRBV5-4 to TRBJ2-3, with a weak D call TRBD2 (7 bases). The TCR originated in a male donor with early-stage non-small cell lung cancer. CDR3 residues: CASSFAAGATDTQYF. CDR3 sequence (DNA): TGTGCCAGCAGCTTTGCGGCGGGGGCCACAGATACGCAGTATTTT.